This T cell receptor (beta chain) was identified during a study of CD8+ T cells in alopecia areata. Overall study results and limits: Among the top 100, expanded CD8+ clones were significantly decreased by tofacitinib, as was scalp clonality. Tissue-resident alphabeta T cells belonging to normal skin likewise get sequenced within scalp specimens.

After isolation, RNA underwent reverse transcription to generate cDNA as the sequencing template. Only in-frame clones appear in the TCRdb table, and some are missing; sequencing was by immunoSEQ multiplex PCR. The table has about 210,000 clones, just over 65% seen once. This CDR3 is 13 amino acids long. Unmatched junction bases numbered 12, after V lost 4 bases and J lost 12 bases. CDR1 SGHTA and CDR2 FQGNSA come from the germline V gene. The sample holds many counts of this clone. Its matching antigen is unknown. Treatment reported: oral pan-JAK inhibitor, 5-10 mg twice daily. The input for sequencing was CD4+ T cells sorted from blood, taken at approximately week 42, from a patient treated with tofacitinib. This chain links TRBV7-2 with TRBJ2-7, with TRBD1 matching over 7 bases. This TCR was sampled from a human donor with alopecia areata. The CDR3, as DNA: TGTGCCAGCAGCTCGACCTCTACAGGGGTCCCGTACTTC. Protein product: CASSSTSTGVPYF.